This T cell receptor beta chain was documented in a study of blood T cell repertoires in COVID-19. In the study overall: Donors in the United States, Italy and Spain gave samples during acute or convalescent COVID-19.

Authors' data handling: Amplification of reference gene primers provided the estimated nucleated cell counts. Libraries were prepared by immunoSEQ multiplex PCR; TCRdb keeps only in-frame clonotypes and omits some of them. Clone size and the V and J calls come from that table; the DNA yielded D and trimming. Here the sample spans approximately 140,000 clones, roughly 84% being singletons. Germline V gene lookup returns CDR1 MNHNY and CDR2 SVGAGI (reference sequence). Trimming removed 5 bases at V and 4 bases at J, with 11 bases between. CDR3 size: 13 residues. The rearrangement links TRBV6-6 to TRBJ2-5; D remains unclear. The source material was peripheral blood. This clonotype was obtained from a man aged 65 to 79 with acute or convalescent COVID-19. The CDR3, as DNA: TGTGCCAGCAGTCCCAGGCAAGGAGAGACCCAGTACTTC. It specifies CASSPRQGETQYF.